The 17 T cell receptor beta chains below come from one sample, sequenced in a study of naive and memory T cell subsets. Both TRBC1 and TRBC2 were covered by a beta constant-region primer of two equimolar oligonucleotides. Each CDR3 protein gets one entry after TCRdb re-called the UMI-ligation and nested PCR reads with MiXCR. The profile shows some 85,000 distinct CDR3 sequences, around 13% of them singletons. The material sequenced was central memory CD4+ T cells from blood. All receptors come from a human donor in good health.

The chain is built from TRBV28 and TRBJ1-3, with D perhaps matching TRBD1 (5 bases). This CDR3 region has 14 residues. Trimming pared 4 bases from V and 0 bases from J, leaving 7 bases between. The V gene's germline CDR1 is MDHEN and CDR2 SYDVKM. The CDR3 nucleotides read TGTGCCAGCAGTTGGACAAACTCTGGAAACACCATATATTTT. Protein sequence: CASSWTNSGNTIYF.

With respect to this clonotype: This CDR3 is missing its conserved last phenylalanine or tryptophan, likely due to a read error. This chain uses TRBV3-1 with TRBJ2-7; 8 positions match TRBD2. V shed 1 base and J 4 bases; nucleotides not matched to a gene: 6. Germline-derived CDR1 and CDR2 are LGHDT and YNNKEL (reference sequence). The CDR3 spans 15 residues. The DNA of the CDR3 is TGTGCCAGCAGCCAAGTAGGAGCGGGAGTGTACGAGCAGTACTCC. It translates to CASSQVGAGVYEQYS.

This clonotype is termed medium-sized. The chain combines TRBV11-2 with TRBJ2-6, with 7 bases fitting TRBD1. V lost 3 bases to trimming and J lost 0 bases; unmatched junction nucleotides: 5. This CDR3 contains 17 residues. Germline loops: CDR1 SGHAT, CDR2 FQNNGV. The CDR3 sequence: CASSFQGVASGANVLTF. The CDR3 DNA is TGTGCCAGCAGCTTCCAGGGGGTAGCCTCTGGGGCCAACGTCCTGACTTTC. Full variable domain (outside the CDR3, taken from reference TRBV11-2 and TRBJ2-6): EAGVAQSPRYKIIEKRQSVAFWCNPISGHATLYWYQQILGQGPKLLIQFQNNGVVDDSQLPKDRFSAERLKGVDSTLKIQPAKLEDSAVYLCASSFQGVASGANVLTFGAGSRLTVL.

This clonotype was counted only a few times. V is TRBV7-9 and J is TRBJ1-5; possible D gene TRBD1, 5 bases. CDR1 is SEHNR and CDR2 is FQNEAQ in the germline V gene (reference sequence). The ends were cut back, 1 base at V and 1 base at J, with 14 bases in the middle. This CDR3 region has 17 residues. The CDR3, as DNA: TGTGCCAGCAGCTTAGGTCACGGGGGAGTGAGCAATCAGCCCCAGCATTTT. Translating it yields CASSLGHGGVSNQPQHF.

This chain links TRBV10-3 with TRBJ2-7; 9 bases agree with TRBD1. J lost 7 bases, V lost 10 bases, and 8 bases had no gene match. Germline values: CDR1 ENHRY, CDR2 SYGVKD. The CDR3 is 12 residues long. In DNA form, the CDR3 reads TGTGCCACCGGGACAGGGCGGTTGGAGCAGTACTTC. Translation: CATGTGRLEQYF.

This clonotype was seen repeatedly, ten times or more. This chain connects TRBV11-3 to TRBJ2-1, with a weak D call TRBD2 (6 bases). Germline V gene data show CDR1 as SGHNT and CDR2 as YENEEA. The V and J ends lost 3 bases and 10 bases respectively, with 22 bases between them. The CDR3 covers 16 residues. CDR3 loop: CASSLSGDSPSREQFF. The CDR3 bases are TGTGCCAGCAGCTTGAGTGGGGACTCGCCCTCGAGAGAGCAGTTCTTC.

This chain joins TRBV12-3 or TRBV12-4 and TRBJ1-2; D gene ambiguous. V lost 8 bases, J lost 2 bases, and 12 bases lay in between. The CDR3 has 13 amino acids. In DNA form, the CDR3 reads TGTGCCAGCGGAGATTCAGCAAACTATGGCTACACCTTC. This encodes CASGDSANYGYTF.

This clonotype was observed a handful of times. This chain uses TRBV23-1 with TRBJ2-7; D call uncertain. TRBV23-1 is filed as an ORF, its function uncertain. The CDR3 is 15 amino acids. V was shortened by 2 bases and J by 6 bases, with 17 bases between the two germline ends. This chain's CDR3 is CASSQRVGSPSEQYF. CDR3 bases: TGCGCCAGCAGTCAAAGGGTAGGGTCGCCCTCCGAGCAGTACTTC.

The V gene is TRBV7-9, the J gene TRBJ1-2; D gene ambiguous. Trimming shortened V by 5 bases and J by 5 bases, and 12 bases separated the two germline ends. This CDR3 comprises 13 residues. Germline V gene data show CDR1 as SEHNR and CDR2 as FQNEAQ (reference sequence). The CDR3 reads CASSLGLEYGYTF. CDR3 DNA: TGTGCCAGCAGCCTTGGCCTGGAGTATGGCTACACCTTC.

This clonotype was picked up many times. The chain couples TRBV4-3 to TRBJ2-5; D is tentatively TRBD1 or TRBD2 (6 bases each). Germline CDR1 is LGHNA and CDR2 is YSLEER. There are 13 residues in the CDR3. Trimming removed 0 bases at V and 12 bases at J, with 14 bases between. CDR3 sequence (DNA): TGCGCCAGCAGCCAAGAGTTCGGGGGCCCGGAGTACTTC. Translation gives CASSQEFGGPEYF.

This clonotype was seen at least ten times. J is TRBJ2-1 and V is TRBV5-1, with 15 bases matching TRBD2. Germline V gives CDR1 SGHRS, CDR2 YFSETQ. This CDR3 comprises 17 residues. With V trimmed by 1 base and J by 8 bases, 7 bases remained unmatched. CDR3 sequence reads: CASSLTGTSGRKDEQFF. The DNA for the CDR3 is TGCGCCAGCAGCTTGACCGGGACTAGCGGGAGGAAGGATGAGCAGTTCTTC.

This chain uses TRBV20-1 with TRBJ2-3; 7 nucleotides align to TRBD2. Germline CDR1 and CDR2: DFQATT and SNEGSKA (reference sequence). CDR3 length equals 15 residues. Trimming removed 2 bases from V and 3 bases from J; junction bases left unmatched: 8. In DNA, the CDR3 is TGCAGTGCTAGATCGTTGGGAGGGAGGACAGATACGCAGTATTTT. Translation: CSARSLGGRTDTQYF.

This clonotype was seen a few times. The DNA for the CDR3 is TGTGCCAGCACCCCCGAGCGGGGCGTGGTCAATGAGCAGTTCTTC. Its protein product is CASTPERGVVNEQFF. The chain recombines TRBV25-1 with TRBJ2-1; 7 nucleotides align to TRBD2. Germline CDR1 MGHDK, CDR2 SYGVNS. The V gene end was trimmed by 7 bases and the J gene end by 6 bases; junction bases not matched to a gene: 12. This CDR3 is built from 15 residues.

This chain uses TRBV5-6 with TRBJ1-4; the match to TRBD1 covers 9 bases. The V and J ends lost 3 bases and 7 bases, in that order; junction bases with no gene match: 10. The CDR3 runs 16 residues. The germline V gene encodes CDR1 SGHDT and CDR2 YYEEEE. The CDR3 sequence: CASSSTTGGAGEKLFF. In DNA, the CDR3 is TGTGCCAGCAGCTCGACCACAGGGGGCGCGGGTGAAAAACTGTTTTTT.

The sample holds many counts of this clonotype. One end of the junction fails to match germline, which may point to a read error. This sequence joins TRBV12-3 or TRBV12-4 and TRBJ1-5; D is perhaps TRBD1 (5 bases). This CDR3 spans 14 amino acids. The CDR3 DNA sequence: TGTGCCAGCAGCTTAGGACAAAGCAATCAGCCCCAGCATTTT. Its translation: CASSLGQSNQPQHF.

The V call is TRBV18, the J call TRBJ1-6; no reliable D call. CDR1 and CDR2 (germline): KGHSH, LQKENI. The CDR3 runs to 14 residues. V was cut by 5 bases and J by 6 bases, with 11 bases left in between. CDR3 sequence reads: CASSTSSGNSPLHF. Written as DNA, the CDR3 is TGTGCCAGCTCAACGTCTTCGGGTAATTCACCCCTCCACTTT. The complete variable domain, with remaining parts taken from reference TRBV18 and TRBJ1-6, reads NAGVMQNPRHLVRRRGQEARLRCSPMKGHSHVYWYRQLPEEGLKFMVYLQKENIIDESGMPKERFSAEFPKEGPSILRIQQVVRGDSAAYFCASSTSSGNSPLHFGNGTRLTVT.

This clonotype has just a few counts. The chain employs TRBV19 and TRBJ1-4; D is unresolved. The V gene lost 5 bases and the J gene lost 11 bases, with 21 bases spanning the gap. Per germline, CDR1 LNHDA and CDR2 SQIVND (reference sequence). CDR3 length: 15 residues. CDR3 DNA: TGTGCCAGTAGTGACTACGGGTCATCGCCGGGGAAACTGTTTTTT. Its translation: CASSDYGSSPGKLFF.